This T cell receptor (beta chain) was identified in a study of metastatic and nonmetastatic thyroid tumors. Study in general: Thyroid patients, malignant and benign, had repertoires compared across blood and tumor or nodule tissue. Whole-study findings and limits: Compared with benign nodules, malignant thyroid tumors were reported to have significantly higher TCR beta diversity in both blood and tumor.

The CDR3 loop spans 15 amino acids. Germline values: CDR1 SEHNR, CDR2 FQNEAQ (reference sequence). Trimming shortened V by 2 bases and J by 3 bases, and 11 bases separated the two germline ends. Not a single patient had been given any form of treatment at any point before undergoing thyroid surgery. Via MiXCR, TCRdb re-called the PCR reads. The sample contains 25,000 to 35,000 clones, roughly 17% of which appear only once. This clone was found many times. Its antigen is still unknown. Sequenced sample: blood. This clonotype was obtained from a female donor with papillary thyroid cancer or a benign thyroid nodule (not recorded which). Some clones in this sample may be carry-over from other donors' samples. V and J are TRBV7-9 and TRBJ1-5, with D hard to call. CDR3 nucleotide sequence: TGTGCCAGCAGCTTAAGCGGCGGACCCAATCAGCCCCAGCATTTT. It is translated as CASSLSGGPNQPQHF.